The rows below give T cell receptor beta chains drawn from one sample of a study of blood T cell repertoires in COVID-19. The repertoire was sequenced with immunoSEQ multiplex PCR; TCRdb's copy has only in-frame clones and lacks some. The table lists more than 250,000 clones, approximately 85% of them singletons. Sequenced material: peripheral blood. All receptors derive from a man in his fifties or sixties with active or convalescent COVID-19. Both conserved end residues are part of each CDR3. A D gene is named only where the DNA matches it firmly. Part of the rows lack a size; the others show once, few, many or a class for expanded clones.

DNA: TGTGCCAGCAGTGATTACGGGGTTTCCGATACGCAGTATTTT; CDR3: CASSDYGVSDTQYF; size: NA; D: NA; V: TRBV6-1; J: TRBJ2-3
DNA: TGTGCCAGCAGAGAGGGCGGGAGGGCAAATGAGCAGTTCTTC; CDR3: CASREGGRANEQFF; size: NA; D: TRBD2; V: TRBV3-1/TRBV3-2; J: TRBJ2-1
DNA: TGTGCCACCAGTGACTCGGGACAGCTCTACAATGAGCAGTTCTTC; CDR3: CATSDSGQLYNEQFF; size: few; D: TRBD1; V: TRBV24-1; J: TRBJ2-1
DNA: TGCGCCAGCAGCCAAGACCGGGGAGGGAATTCGAAACTGTTTTTT; CDR3: CASSQDRGGNSKLFF; size: NA; D: NA; V: TRBV4-3; J: TRBJ1-4
DNA: TGTGCCAGCAGCACAGGGGGGCAGATTGAAAAACTGTTTTTT; CDR3: CASSTGGQIEKLFF; size: NA; D: TRBD1; V: TRBV28; J: TRBJ1-4
DNA: TGTGCCAGCAGTGAAGCGGGGGGGACGTACGAGCAGTACTTC; CDR3: CASSEAGGTYEQYF; size: NA; D: TRBD2; V: TRBV6-1; J: TRBJ2-7
DNA: TGTGCCAGCAGCCCACCGGGACTTGCCGACACCGGGGAGCTGTTTTTT; CDR3: CASSPPGLADTGELFF; size: NA; D: NA; V: TRBV5-6; J: TRBJ2-2
DNA: TGTGCTAGTGGTTTGGCCCTTCCCTACAATGAGCAGTTCTTC; CDR3: CASGLALPYNEQFF; size: NA; D: NA; V: TRBV12-5; J: TRBJ2-1
DNA: TGCGCCAGCAGCCAAGATTGGGCGACTAGCCTAAATACGCAGTATTTT; CDR3: CASSQDWATSLNTQYF; size: NA; D: TRBD2; V: TRBV4-3; J: TRBJ2-3
DNA: TGTGCCACCAGCAGAGACCTTCGACTCCCCAGACTAGGACTTAGCACAGATACGCAGTATTTT; CDR3: CATSRDLRLPRLGLSTDTQYF; size: NA; D: NA; V: TRBV15; J: TRBJ2-3
DNA: TGTGCCAGCTCAGACCGGGAGGGGGGGAAAGCTTTCTTT; CDR3: CASSDREGGKAFF; size: NA; D: NA; V: TRBV18; J: TRBJ1-1
DNA: TGTGCCAGCAGTGAATCGGGGGGAACAGGGGGCTACGAGCAGTACTTC; CDR3: CASSESGGTGGYEQYF; size: NA; D: NA; V: TRBV25-1; J: TRBJ2-7
DNA: TGTGCCAGCAGCTTATCGGGAGGTGGCAATGAGCAGTTCTTC; CDR3: CASSLSGGGNEQFF; size: NA; D: TRBD2; V: TRBV7-3; J: TRBJ2-1
DNA: TGTGCCAGCAGCCAAGCCACGACAGCGAATAATTCACCCCTCCACTTT; CDR3: CASSQATTANNSPLHF; size: NA; D: NA; V: TRBV4-2; J: TRBJ1-6
DNA: TGTGCCAGCAGTGAAGGGACAGCCCAGAGAGTTCACTATGGCTACACCTTC; CDR3: CASSEGTAQRVHYGYTF; size: NA; D: NA; V: TRBV6-1; J: TRBJ1-2
DNA: TGTGCCAGCAGCCGGCCGACAGAGAACTATGGCTACACCTTC; CDR3: CASSRPTENYGYTF; size: NA; D: NA; V: TRBV5-5; J: TRBJ1-2
DNA: TGTGCCAGCAGTTACCTAGGGCAGGGGGCTCTCAACACCATATATTTT; CDR3: CASSYLGQGALNTIYF; size: NA; D: TRBD1; V: TRBV6-6; J: TRBJ1-3
DNA: TGCGCCAGCAGCACCGGCCGAGCCGGGACAGAGAATCAGCCCCAGCATTTT; CDR3: CASSTGRAGTENQPQHF; size: once; D: TRBD1; V: TRBV5-1; J: TRBJ1-5
DNA: TGTGCTAGTGGTTTGGTACTTAGCGGGAGCGTGCCAGATACGCAGTATTTT; CDR3: CASGLVLSGSVPDTQYF; size: NA; D: TRBD2; V: TRBV12-5; J: TRBJ2-3
DNA: TGTGCCAGCAGCCACGGGACAGGGGAAAGGAAAAATTCACCCCTCCACTTT; CDR3: CASSHGTGERKNSPLHF; size: once; D: TRBD1; V: TRBV28; J: TRBJ1-6
DNA: TGTGCCAGCAAGGGACAGGGCCTCTATGGCTACACCTTC; CDR3: CASKGQGLYGYTF; size: few; D: TRBD1; V: TRBV28; J: TRBJ1-2
DNA: TGTGCCACCAGCAGAGATTATAGCGGGAGGGCCGAGCAGTACTTC; CDR3: CATSRDYSGRAEQYF; size: NA; D: TRBD2; V: TRBV15; J: TRBJ2-7
DNA: TGTGCCAGTAATCCCTTGGGACAGGGCGGCTATGGCTACACCTTC; CDR3: CASNPLGQGGYGYTF; size: NA; D: TRBD1; V: TRBV19; J: TRBJ1-2
DNA: TGTGCCAGCAGTTGGGACAGGGGAAATGAAAAACTGTTTTTT; CDR3: CASSWDRGNEKLFF; size: NA; D: TRBD1; V: TRBV28; J: TRBJ1-4
DNA: TGCAGCGTTGAAGATCTGGGACAGGGGCCCTACGAGCAGTACTTC; CDR3: CSVEDLGQGPYEQYF; size: NA; D: TRBD1; V: TRBV29-1; J: TRBJ2-7
DNA: TGTGCCAGCAGTTTAGATGAGGTGAAGCAGTTCTTC; CDR3: CASSLDEVKQFF; size: once; D: NA; V: TRBV12-3/TRBV12-4; J: TRBJ2-1
DNA: TGTGCCAGCAGCATAGGACAGGGGAGACAGACCCAGTACTTC; CDR3: CASSIGQGRQTQYF; size: NA; D: TRBD1; V: TRBV9; J: TRBJ2-5
DNA: TGTGCCAGCGAGGACAGGGCAGGCACAGATACGCAGTATTTT; CDR3: CASEDRAGTDTQYF; size: NA; D: TRBD1; V: TRBV19; J: TRBJ2-3
DNA: TGTGCCAGCAGCCAAGAAACAGGTAATGAGCAGTTCTTC; CDR3: CASSQETGNEQFF; size: NA; D: NA; V: TRBV4-2; J: TRBJ2-1
DNA: TGTGCCAGCAGCACTCGGGGGGACAATGAGCAGTTCTTC; CDR3: CASSTRGDNEQFF; size: once; D: TRBD2; V: TRBV9; J: TRBJ2-1
DNA: TGCGCCAGCAGCCAAGATACGGGATTCTCTGGAAACACCATATATTTT; CDR3: CASSQDTGFSGNTIYF; size: NA; D: NA; V: TRBV4-3; J: TRBJ1-3
DNA: TGTGCCAGCAGTTCCCCCCGACTAGCGGCCACAGATACGCAGTATTTT; CDR3: CASSSPRLAATDTQYF; size: once; D: TRBD2; V: TRBV27; J: TRBJ2-3
DNA: TGTGCCAGCGGGAAAACTGACAGGCAAAAGGGCTACACCTTC; CDR3: CASGKTDRQKGYTF; size: NA; D: NA; V: TRBV6-5; J: TRBJ1-2
DNA: TGTGCCAGCAGTTTATCGGACAGGGAAGGTTCACCCCTCCACTTT; CDR3: CASSLSDREGSPLHF; size: NA; D: TRBD1; V: TRBV27; J: TRBJ1-6
DNA: TGCGCCAGCAGCCAAGTGGCGGCGACCGGGGGCTACACCTTC; CDR3: CASSQVAATGGYTF; size: few; D: NA; V: TRBV4-1; J: TRBJ1-2
DNA: TGTGCCAGCAGGGGAGGTGGGCTAGACCCAGATACGCAGTATTTT; CDR3: CASRGGGLDPDTQYF; size: NA; D: NA; V: TRBV7-8; J: TRBJ2-3
DNA: TGCGCCAGCAGCCAAGATATGAGACTAGCGGGAGTGGATACGCAGTATTTT; CDR3: CASSQDMRLAGVDTQYF; size: once; D: TRBD2; V: TRBV4-1; J: TRBJ2-3
DNA: TGTGCCAGCAGTTACGCGGGGGCGAAGAACACTGAAGCTTTCTTT; CDR3: CASSYAGAKNTEAFF; size: NA; D: NA; V: TRBV6-5; J: TRBJ1-1
DNA: TGTGCCAGCAGCCTGAACCAAGGGGAGGGGAACACTGAAGCTTTCTTT; CDR3: CASSLNQGEGNTEAFF; size: NA; D: NA; V: TRBV14; J: TRBJ1-1
DNA: TGTGCCAGCAGCTTGGAAACCCCTAGGGGCTACGAGCAGTACTTC; CDR3: CASSLETPRGYEQYF; size: NA; D: NA; V: TRBV5-8; J: TRBJ2-7
DNA: TGTGCCAGCAGCCCCTCCGGGACAGACAATGAAAAACTGTTTTTT; CDR3: CASSPSGTDNEKLFF; size: NA; D: TRBD1; V: TRBV7-2; J: TRBJ1-4
DNA: TGTGCCAGCAGTTACGGGGCAGGGGGTGGCTACGAGCAGTACTTC; CDR3: CASSYGAGGGYEQYF; size: NA; D: TRBD1; V: TRBV6-5; J: TRBJ2-7
DNA: TGCGCCAGCAGCCAAGATAGCGGGAGACGATACGAGCAGTACTTC; CDR3: CASSQDSGRRYEQYF; size: NA; D: TRBD2; V: TRBV4-3; J: TRBJ2-7
DNA: TGCAGCGTTTCCCTTGGACAGGGTAGATTCGATGAGCAGTTCTTC; CDR3: CSVSLGQGRFDEQFF; size: NA; D: TRBD1; V: TRBV29-1; J: TRBJ2-1
DNA: TGTGCCACCAGTGACAATACAGGAGCTGAGCAGTTCTTC; CDR3: CATSDNTGAEQFF; size: NA; D: NA; V: TRBV24-1; J: TRBJ2-1
DNA: TGTGCCAGCAGCTCCCTCGGTTGGAGCTCCTACAATGAGCAGTTCTTC; CDR3: CASSSLGWSSYNEQFF; size: NA; D: NA; V: TRBV7-6; J: TRBJ2-1
DNA: TGTGCCAGCAGTTTCTCAGGACATAATAGCAATCAGCCCCAGCATTTT; CDR3: CASSFSGHNSNQPQHF; size: NA; D: NA; V: TRBV28; J: TRBJ1-5
DNA: TGCGCCAGCAGTCCCAGACACCCGGACACTGAAGCTTTCTTT; CDR3: CASSPRHPDTEAFF; size: NA; D: NA; V: TRBV23-1; J: TRBJ1-1
DNA: TGTGCCAGCAGTGGAGCGGGAGGTTGGGATGAGCAGTTCTTC; CDR3: CASSGAGGWDEQFF; size: once; D: TRBD2; V: TRBV25-1; J: TRBJ2-1
DNA: TGTGCCAGCAGCCGCCGGGCGGGGGGGGCCTACGAGCAGTACTTC; CDR3: CASSRRAGGAYEQYF; size: NA; D: TRBD2; V: TRBV7-7; J: TRBJ2-7
DNA: TGTGCCTGGAGCTACGGGCGGGAGTCCGAAGAGCAGTACTTC; CDR3: CAWSYGRESEEQYF; size: NA; D: TRBD2; V: TRBV30; J: TRBJ2-7
DNA: TGTGCCAGCAGCTTGGGGGCAGGGGTGGACTATGGCTACACCTTC; CDR3: CASSLGAGVDYGYTF; size: NA; D: NA; V: TRBV5-6; J: TRBJ1-2
DNA: TGTGCCACCAGTGAAATACCTTGGACTAGCGGGTACACCTACGAGCAGTACTTC; CDR3: CATSEIPWTSGYTYEQYF; size: NA; D: TRBD2; V: TRBV24-1; J: TRBJ2-7
DNA: TGCGCCAGCAGCGACCACCGAGGGTACGAGCAGTACTTC; CDR3: CASSDHRGYEQYF; size: NA; D: NA; V: TRBV4-3; J: TRBJ2-7